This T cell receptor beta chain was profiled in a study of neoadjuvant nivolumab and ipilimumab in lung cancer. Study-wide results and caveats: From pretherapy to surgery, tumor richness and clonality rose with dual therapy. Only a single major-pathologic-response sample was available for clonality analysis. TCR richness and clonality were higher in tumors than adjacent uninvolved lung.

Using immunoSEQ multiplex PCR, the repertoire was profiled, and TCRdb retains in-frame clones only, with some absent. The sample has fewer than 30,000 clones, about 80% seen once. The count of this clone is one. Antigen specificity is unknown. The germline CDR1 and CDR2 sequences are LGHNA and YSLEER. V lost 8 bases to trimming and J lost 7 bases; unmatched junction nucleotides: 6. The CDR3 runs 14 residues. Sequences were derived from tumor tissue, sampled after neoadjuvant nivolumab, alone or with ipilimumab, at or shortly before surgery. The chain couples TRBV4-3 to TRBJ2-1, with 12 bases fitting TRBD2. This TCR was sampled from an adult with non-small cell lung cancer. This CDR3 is CASSGLAGWNEQFF. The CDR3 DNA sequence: TGCGCCAGCTCGGGACTAGCGGGCTGGAATGAGCAGTTCTTC.